This T cell receptor (beta chain) was obtained from a study of T cell responses to AZD1222 COVID-19 vaccine. General study points: Clonal diversity was possibly underestimated; the donors were predominantly white British and more often female. Baseline serology detected seropositivity in only 5 to 7 AZD1222 recipients. Breadth and depth of Spike-specific TCRs rose after two AZD1222 doses.

With regard to this clone: Its specificity is not known.

Germline assignment: CDR1 SGHAT and CDR2 FQNNGV. The germline V and J ends were trimmed by 1 base and 4 bases, with 4 bases remaining between them. The CDR3 spans 12 residues. Assay used: immunoSEQ multiplex PCR; TCRdb lists only in-frame clones, some missing. The repertoire includes 83,000 or so clones, roughly 88% of them detected once, and 8.7% sits in the top ten. Sequences were derived from peripheral blood, sampled on day 0 of AZD1222 vaccination. The gene calls are TRBV11-2 and TRBJ2-5; D unresolved. The receptor comes from an adult in good health. The CDR3 reads CASSLVAETQYF. DNA for the CDR3: TGTGCCAGCAGCTTAGTAGCAGAGACCCAGTACTTC.